These 22 T cell receptor beta chains were all obtained from the same sample, sequenced in a study of OX40 agonist ivuxolimab in advanced cancers. The repertoire was sequenced with immunoSEQ multiplex PCR; TCRdb's copy has only in-frame clones and lacks some. The repertoire consists of about 50,000 clones, with just over 85% occurring once and the leading ten covering 50% to 60%. The sequenced sample was CD4+ or CD8+ T cells sorted from blood, obtained in a trial of the OX40 agonist ivuxolimab. Receptors were obtained from an adult with an advanced solid tumor such as melanoma, head and neck, liver or kidney cancer.

The chain links TRBV7-6 to TRBJ1-2, with a weak D call TRBD1 (5 bases). The germline V gene has CDR1 SGHVS and CDR2 FNYEAQ. Between the trimmed V and J ends, which lost 1 base and 10 bases, there was a span of 16 bases. The CDR3 runs 14 residues. The CDR3 loop reads CASSLGTRTKIYTF. Here the CDR3 DNA reads TGTGCCAGCAGCTTAGGGACTAGGACAAAGATCTACACCTTC.

The chain is built from TRBV10-3 and TRBJ2-3; D remains ambiguous. The CDR3 runs 15 residues. V dropped 4 bases and J dropped 0 bases, with 11 bases sitting between them. Germline-derived CDR1 and CDR2 are ENHRY and SYGVKD. The CDR3 spells CAISVNPRSTDTQYF. The CDR3 nucleotides read TGTGCCATCAGTGTCAACCCTAGGAGCACAGATACGCAGTATTTT.

The gene calls are TRBV2 and TRBJ1-5; possible D gene TRBD1, 5 bases. The germline V gene encodes CDR1 SNHLY and CDR2 FYNNEI. Trimming took off 8 bases at V and 3 bases at J, with 17 bases between the two ends. There are 15 residues in the CDR3. The chain's CDR3 is CASAQEAGTNQPQHF. CDR3 nucleotide sequence: TGTGCCAGCGCCCAGGAGGCAGGGACCAATCAGCCCCAGCATTTT.

The V call is TRBV7-3, the J call TRBJ2-5, with unresolved D. V lost 0 bases and J 4 bases, leaving 6 bases between the germline ends. The V gene's germline CDR1 is SGHTA and CDR2 FQGTGA. This CDR3 is built from 13 residues. The DNA for the CDR3 is TGTGCCAGCAGCTTAACGTTCGTAGAGACCCAGTACTTC. As protein: CASSLTFVETQYF.

The CDR3 is CASSERPQGGGETQYF. The CDR3 DNA reads TGTGCCAGCAGCGAACGCCCCCAGGGTGGGGGGGAGACCCAGTACTTC. The chain joins TRBV5-4 to TRBJ2-5, with TRBD2 as a possible D gene (6 bases). The CDR3 is 16 amino acids. Trimming shortened V by 4 bases and J by 5 bases, and 21 bases separated the two germline ends. Germline CDR1 is SGHNT and CDR2 is YYREEE (reference sequence).

The gene calls are TRBV5-1 and TRBJ2-5; possibly TRBD2 for D (6 bases). This CDR3 is built from 14 residues. Looked up from germline, CDR1 is SGHRS and CDR2 is YFSETQ. Trimming left V 2 bases short and J 1 base short, with 9 bases between. The CDR3 spells CASSFTSTQETQYF. CDR3 in DNA: TGCGCCAGCAGCTTTACTAGCACCCAAGAGACCCAGTACTTC.

The chain is built from TRBV4-1 and TRBJ2-5; D unclear. V lost 4 bases and J 4 bases, leaving 13 bases between the germline ends. The CDR3 is made up of 14 amino acids. Per germline, CDR1 MGHRA and CDR2 YSYEKL. As DNA, the CDR3 is TGCGCCAGCAGCCGCTTGGGTCCCGTAGAGACCCAGTACTTC. It is translated as CASSRLGPVETQYF.

The chain employs TRBV19 and TRBJ1-4, with D tentatively TRBD1 (5 bases). V was pared by 6 bases and J by 5 bases, with 10 bases between. CDR1 LNHDA and CDR2 SQIVND come from the germline V gene (reference sequence). The CDR3 covers 13 residues. The CDR3 DNA reads as TGTGCCAGTAGATCAGGGATAAATGAAAAACTGTTTTTT. It codes for CASRSGINEKLFF.

The chain uses TRBV9 and TRBJ2-5; D is unresolved. From germline, CDR1 is SGDLS and CDR2 YYNGEE. The CDR3 has 13 residues. The ends were cut back, 0 bases at V and 5 bases at J, with 8 bases in the middle. The DNA for the CDR3 is TGTGCCAGCAGCGTAGGTGGACGGGAGACCCAGTACTTC. This encodes CASSVGGRETQYF.

The CDR3 region is CSVRPGGAYNEQFF. The DNA for the CDR3 is TGCAGCGTCCGACCCGGGGGAGCTTACAATGAGCAGTTCTTC. V is TRBV29-1 and J is TRBJ2-1, with TRBD2 as a possible D gene (6 bases). Germline V gives CDR1 SQVTM, CDR2 ANQGSEA. The CDR3 runs 14 residues. Trimming shortened V by 6 bases and J by 4 bases, and 16 bases separated the two germline ends.

The CDR3 reads CASSFGVGVRQETQYF. In DNA, the CDR3 is TGTGCCAGCAGTTTTGGTGTAGGGGTCCGACAAGAGACCCAGTACTTC. The V and J genes are TRBV28 and TRBJ2-5; the D gene is possibly TRBD1 (5 bases). Per the germline V gene, CDR1 is MDHEN and CDR2 is SYDVKM. This CDR3 contains 16 residues. Between the trimmed V and J ends, which lost 3 bases and 2 bases, there was a span of 16 bases.

The gene calls are TRBV5-4 and TRBJ1-5; D may be TRBD1 (5 bases). V was trimmed by 4 bases and J by 4 bases, leaving 15 bases between them. The CDR3 is 15 residues long. Germline V CDR1 and CDR2: SGHNT, YYREEE (reference sequence). The CDR3 DNA sequence: TGTGCCAGCAGCCGTTCCGGGACGGGTAATCAGCCCCAGCATTTT. Residues: CASSRSGTGNQPQHF.

The rearrangement uses TRBV6-5 and TRBJ2-7; 9 bases are shared with TRBD1. The CDR3 loop spans 14 amino acids. CDR1 and CDR2 (germline): MNHEY, SVGAGI. The V gene end was trimmed by 4 bases and the J gene end by 3 bases; junction bases not matched to a gene: 4. The CDR3 region is CASSSGTGIYEQYF. CDR3 coding DNA: TGTGCCAGCAGTTCCGGGACAGGGATCTACGAGCAGTACTTC.

J is TRBJ2-5 and V is TRBV28; D assignment may be TRBD1 or TRBD2 (5 bases each). CDR3 size: 17 residues. V was trimmed by 3 bases and J by 2 bases, leaving 19 bases between them. Looked up from germline, CDR1 is MDHEN and CDR2 is SYDVKM. The CDR3 bases are TGTGCCAGCAGTTTTCCCCCAGCCGGGACCGCACAAGAGACCCAGTACTTC. Translation gives CASSFPPAGTAQETQYF.

This clone has only a few counts. The CDR3 loop reads CASSLFDRGKTQYF. Written as DNA, the CDR3 is TGTGCCAGCAGTTTATTCGACAGGGGAAAGACCCAGTACTTC. V and J are TRBV27 and TRBJ2-5; 8 nucleotides line up with TRBD1. This CDR3 contains 14 residues. In germline, CDR1 is MNHEY, CDR2 SMNVEV (reference sequence). V lost 1 base to trimming and J lost 6 bases; unmatched junction nucleotides: 4.

The V call is TRBV28, the J call TRBJ1-1; no clear D gene. This CDR3 region has 14 residues. CDR1 MDHEN and CDR2 SYDVKM come from the germline V gene. V dropped 6 bases and J dropped 1 base, with 12 bases sitting between them. In DNA form, the CDR3 reads TGTGCCAGCAGCCATCAGGCAGGGAACACTGAAGCTTTCTTT. Encoded protein: CASSHQAGNTEAFF.

V and J are TRBV27 and TRBJ2-7; 7 nucleotides align to TRBD1. The V gene's germline CDR1 is MNHEY and CDR2 SMNVEV (reference sequence). V trimming: 8 bases; J trimming: 6 bases; junction bases outside the gene matches: 16. The CDR3 spans 15 residues. CDR3 sequence reads: CASGLPGTEGPEQYF. The CDR3 DNA sequence: TGTGCCAGCGGCCTGCCCGGGACAGAAGGTCCCGAGCAGTACTTC.

The rearrangement links TRBV4-2 to TRBJ1-1, with TRBD1 matching over 10 bases. The CDR3 has 16 amino acids. The V gene end was trimmed by 4 bases and the J gene end by 3 bases; junction bases not matched to a gene: 8. Germline assignment: CDR1 LGHNA and CDR2 YNFKEQ. The CDR3 region is CASSPGQGGGDTEAFF. The CDR3, as DNA: TGTGCCAGCAGCCCTGGACAGGGGGGAGGCGACACTGAAGCTTTCTTT.

The chain couples TRBV23-1 to TRBJ2-7; possible D gene TRBD2, 5 bases. TRBV23-1 is noted as an ORF with a role that remains uncertain. The length of the CDR3 is 14 residues. Trimming shortened V by 4 bases and J by 5 bases, and 15 bases separated the two germline ends. The CDR3 spells CASSRELGSDEQYF. The CDR3 DNA sequence: TGCGCCAGCAGTCGAGAACTAGGCAGCGACGAGCAGTACTTC.

This chain uses TRBV19 with TRBJ1-5; 9 nucleotides agree with TRBD1. The CDR3 sequence is 14 residues long. CDR1 and CDR2 from the germline V gene are LNHDA and SQIVND (reference sequence). With 6 bases clipped from V and 4 bases from J, the junction kept 4 bases outside the gene matches. The CDR3 reads CASSRDRANQPQHF. Here the CDR3 DNA reads TGTGCCAGTAGCCGGGACAGGGCAAATCAGCCCCAGCATTTT.

This clone was seen more than once but under ten times. The CDR3 sequence: CASSFGQGPWSDEQYF. The CDR3 nucleotides are TGCGCCAGCAGCTTCGGACAGGGTCCATGGAGCGACGAGCAGTACTTC. The chain uses TRBV5-1 and TRBJ2-7; 8 bases fit TRBD1. The CDR3 sequence is 16 residues long. With 2 bases clipped from V and 5 bases from J, the junction kept 12 bases outside the gene matches. Per germline, CDR1 SGHRS and CDR2 YFSETQ.

Regarding this clone: The conserved phenylalanine or tryptophan normally closing the CDR3 is absent here, so this likely arose from a read error. The DNA is omitted, as the CDR3 cannot be located on it reliably, and the CDR3 follows TCRdb's listing. CDR3 protein: CASSIPGQAPIY. This rearrangement joins TRBV19 to TRBJ2-7; the DNA was not used to check the table's D call, TRBD1. The CDR3 length equals 12 residues, ends included. Germline V CDR1 and CDR2: LNHDA, SQIVND (reference sequence).